Following are 21 T cell receptor beta chains from one sample sequenced in a study of cytomegalovirus exposure and HLA in healthy donors. This table comes from immunoSEQ multiplex PCR, and its TCRdb copy is limited to in-frame clones, with some not included. The table includes 150,000 to 200,000 clones, less than 90% detected once. Sequencing was done on a sample of PBMCs. These receptors were obtained from a woman between 18 and 29 years old in good health and CMV-seronegative.

This chain uses TRBV7-2 with TRBJ1-1, with 9 bases lining up with TRBD1. The CDR3 has 15 residues. After removal of 5 bases from V and 4 bases from J, the junction contained 8 bases not matched to a gene. Germline CDR1 and CDR2: SGHTA and FQGNSA. Written as DNA, the CDR3 is TGTGCCAGCAGCCAAGCGTTGGACAGGGGCACTGAAGCTTTCTTT. It is translated as CASSQALDRGTEAFF.

The V and J genes are TRBV2 and TRBJ2-5; no definite D call. The germline CDR1 and CDR2 sequences are SNHLY and FYNNEI. With 8 bases removed from V and 5 bases from J, the gap between germline ends came to 12 bases. CDR3 length: 12 amino acids. CDR3 region: CASLDSGETQYF. The CDR3 DNA is TGTGCCAGCCTAGACTCCGGGGAGACCCAGTACTTC.

This chain uses TRBV19 with TRBJ2-7; possibly TRBD1 for D (6 bases). Trimming shortened V by 2 bases and J by 3 bases, and 11 bases separated the two germline ends. The V gene's germline CDR1 is LNHDA and CDR2 SQIVND (reference sequence). The CDR3 is 14 residues long. The CDR3 here is CASSISGDLYEQYF. The CDR3 bases are TGTGCCAGTAGTATATCAGGGGACCTCTACGAGCAGTACTTC.

V is TRBV30 and J is TRBJ1-4; D is unclear. Per the germline V gene, CDR1 is GTSNPN and CDR2 is SVGIG (reference sequence). The CDR3 length is 14 residues. The V end lost 0 bases, the J end lost 4 bases, and 9 bases lay between the germline ends. The CDR3 nucleotides are TGTGCCTGGAGTGTAAAACACCTTAATGAAAAACTGTTTTTT. Translating it yields CAWSVKHLNEKLFF.

The CDR3 spells CASSYHRDRGPYEQYF. In DNA, the CDR3 is TGTGCCAGCAGTTACCACCGGGACAGGGGGCCCTACGAGCAGTACTTC. The chain couples TRBV27 to TRBJ2-7; 12 positions match TRBD1. Germline loops: CDR1 MNHEY, CDR2 SMNVEV (reference sequence). The CDR3 loop spans 16 amino acids. The V segment lost 4 bases and the J segment 2 bases; nucleotides outside the gene matches: 6.

This sequence joins TRBV6-1 and TRBJ2-1, with 10 positions matching TRBD1. Germline CDR1 reads MNHNS; CDR2 reads SASEGT. Germline trimming cut 6 bases from V and 2 bases from J; bases unmatched to any gene: 1. There are 14 residues in the CDR3. The CDR3 DNA follows: TGTGCCAGCAGAGACAGGGGGCCCTACAATGAGCAGTTCTTC. This gives the protein CASRDRGPYNEQFF.

The chain has TRBV4-1 and TRBJ1-5; TRBD1 agrees at 8 bases. The CDR3 length is 16 residues. Germline CDR1 is MGHRA and CDR2 is YSYEKL. V lost 4 bases to trimming and J lost 6 bases; unmatched junction nucleotides: 11. The CDR3 nucleotides read TGCGCCAGCAGCCTTGACAGGGGCGGCCGGAGTCAGCCCCAGCATTTT. Protein product: CASSLDRGGRSQPQHF.

The chain couples TRBV7-2 to TRBJ1-2, with D perhaps TRBD1 (5 bases). The V gene lost 5 bases and the J gene lost 7 bases, with 14 bases spanning the gap. From germline, CDR1 is SGHTA and CDR2 FQGNSA. The CDR3 consists of 13 residues. In DNA form, the CDR3 reads TGTGCCAGCAGCCCCAGGGAGGCGGGTGGCTACACCTTC. Encoded protein: CASSPREAGGYTF.

The chain couples TRBV4-3 to TRBJ1-3; possible D gene TRBD1, 6 bases. V was shortened by 5 bases and J by 0 bases, with 11 bases between the two germline ends. Germline V gene lookup returns CDR1 LGHNA and CDR2 YSLEER. The CDR3 has 15 amino acids. CDR3 in amino acids: CASSSHRASGNTIYF. The CDR3 DNA reads TGCGCCAGCAGCAGCCACAGGGCCTCTGGAAACACCATATATTTT.

The CDR3 coding sequence is TGTGCCAGCAGCTTGAACAGCATGAACACTGAAGCTTTCTTT. This codes for CASSLNSMNTEAFF. The gene calls are TRBV7-9 and TRBJ1-1; no reliable D call. V lost 3 bases to trimming and J lost 0 bases, with 8 bases between them. The germline V gene encodes CDR1 SEHNR and CDR2 FQNEAQ (reference sequence). The CDR3 has 14 amino acids.

This clone was seen just once. The genes are TRBV18 and TRBJ2-5; 7 nucleotides match TRBD2. This CDR3 is 15 amino acids long. J was trimmed by 3 bases and V by 6 bases; bases with no gene match: 10. Germline V gene sequence: CDR1 KGHSH, CDR2 LQKENI. CDR3 coding DNA: TGTGCCAGCTCTCGATCCCTAGCGGAAGAAGAGACCCAGTACTTC. Amino acids: CASSRSLAEEETQYF. Complete variable domain (other parts from reference TRBV18 and TRBJ2-5): NAGVMQNPRHLVRRRGQEARLRCSPMKGHSHVYWYRQLPEEGLKFMVYLQKENIIDESGMPKERFSAEFPKEGPSILRIQQVVRGDSAAYFCASSRSLAEEETQYFGPGTRLLVL.

The V gene is TRBV5-1, the J gene TRBJ1-1, with D perhaps matching TRBD1 (6 bases). The V end lost 4 bases, the J end lost 0 bases, and 10 bases lay between the germline ends. Germline V gene data show CDR1 as SGHRS and CDR2 as YFSETQ. The CDR3 sequence is 14 residues long. The CDR3 DNA is TGCGCCAGCAGCATCGGACAGTTGAACACTGAAGCTTTCTTT. It specifies CASSIGQLNTEAFF.

This chain links TRBV2 with TRBJ2-5; 8 bases agree with TRBD1. Germline lookup yields CDR1 SNHLY and CDR2 FYNNEI. The CDR3 has 15 residues. V trimming: 0 bases; J trimming: 1 base; junction bases outside the gene matches: 1. In nucleotides, the CDR3 is TGTGCCAGCAGTGAAGCTGGACAGGGCCAAGAGACCCAGTACTTC. Its translation: CASSEAGQGQETQYF.

This sequence joins TRBV27 and TRBJ2-5; 9 bases fit TRBD1. V trimming: 5 bases; J trimming: 5 bases; junction bases outside the gene matches: 15. This CDR3 region has 17 residues. CDR1 is MNHEY and CDR2 is SMNVEV in the germline V gene (reference sequence). The CDR3 region has the DNA TGTGCCAGCAGTCTAGGGGACAGGGCAGGTACTGATGAGACCCAGTACTTC. Protein sequence: CASSLGDRAGTDETQYF.

The chain carries TRBV27 and TRBJ1-1; 8 positions match TRBD1. The CDR3 is 18 residues long. The germline gives CDR1 MNHEY, CDR2 SMNVEV (reference sequence). The trim removed 5 bases at V and 0 bases at J, leaving 14 bases unmatched. The CDR3 here is CASSPPGTGLLMNTEAFF. The CDR3 coding sequence is TGTGCCAGCAGTCCCCCCGGGACAGGCCTACTTATGAACACTGAAGCTTTCTTT.

This chain links TRBV9 with TRBJ1-3; weak D call: TRBD1 (5 bases). Trimming stripped 4 bases from V and 4 bases from J, with 15 bases between. In germline, CDR1 is SGDLS, CDR2 YYNGEE. The CDR3 length is 15 residues. CDR3 loop: CASSPGGSPGNTIYF. The CDR3 region has the DNA TGTGCCAGCAGCCCTGGGGGGAGCCCCGGAAACACCATATATTTT.

The CDR3 is CASSSPLYEQYF. The CDR3, as DNA: TGTGCCAGCAGTTCCCCCTTATACGAGCAGTACTTC. The chain links TRBV6-1 to TRBJ2-7; no clear D. This CDR3 is built from 12 residues. CDR1 is MNHNS, CDR2 SASEGT, per germline. V was trimmed by 5 bases and J by 4 bases, leaving 9 bases between them.

The chain employs TRBV11-3 and TRBJ2-1; D remains unclear. The CDR3 has 13 residues. Germline V gene sequence: CDR1 SGHNT, CDR2 YENEEA. V gave up 4 bases and J gave up 10 bases, with 14 bases separating them. The CDR3 nucleotides are TGTGCCAGCAGCTCCACCCACGCCGGGGAGCAGTTCTTC. Its protein is CASSSTHAGEQFF.

V and J are TRBV5-1 and TRBJ2-3; 11 nucleotides agree with TRBD1. This CDR3 is 16 amino acids long. Germline CDR1 is SGHRS and CDR2 is YFSETQ. The junction had 12 bases not matched to a gene; V was cut back by 8 bases and J by 4 bases. CDR3 sequence reads: CASSSSGTGGADTQYF. CDR3 in DNA: TGCGCCAGTTCCTCTTCCGGGACAGGGGGGGCAGATACGCAGTATTTT.

V and J are TRBV29-1 and TRBJ1-3; D call uncertain. Germline assignment: CDR1 SQVTM and CDR2 ANQGSEA. V was trimmed by 3 bases and J by 6 bases, leaving 12 bases between them. The CDR3 length is 13 residues. The CDR3 reads CSVERAEVNTIYF. The CDR3 nucleotides read TGCAGCGTTGAGAGGGCGGAAGTAAACACCATATATTTT.

This clone was recorded only once. V gene TRBV23-1 combines with J gene TRBJ1-1; TRBD1 matches 8 bases. TRBV23-1 is sorted into the ORF group, with uncertain function. This CDR3 has 16 residues. V shed 0 bases, J shed 3 bases, and the junction held 6 bases outside the gene matches. CDR3 sequence: CASSQSTTGDDTEAFF. CDR3 sequence (DNA): TGCGCCAGCAGTCAATCGACGACAGGGGATGACACTGAAGCTTTCTTT.